Reported below is one T cell receptor (beta chain). These data belong to a study of blood T cell repertoires in COVID-19. Looking at the study overall: Specimens from acute and convalescent COVID-19 originated in the United States, Italy and Spain. Sources were T cells, B-cell-depleted T cells, or PBMCs; the material itself was cDNA or gDNA.

Methods used by the authors: Using reference gene primer amplification, nucleated cell counts were estimated. The protocol was immunoSEQ multiplex PCR, while the TCRdb copy is restricted to in-frame clones and leaves out a portion. V and J calls and clone size are given by that table; D and trimming were obtained from the DNA. The sample lists 240,000 or so clones, around 83% seen once, with roughly 2% in the top ten. The germline V gene has CDR1 LNHDA and CDR2 SQIVND (reference sequence). This CDR3 has 14 residues. The V segment lost 3 bases and the J segment 6 bases; nucleotides outside the gene matches: 7.

This TCR was recovered from a man aged 30 to 45 who had recovered from COVID-19. The sample comprised peripheral blood. The chain combines TRBV19 with TRBJ2-7, with 8 bases lining up with TRBD1. In DNA form, the CDR3 reads TGTGCCAGTAGTATTGGAGCAGGGGGCTCCGAGCAGTACTTC. Encoded protein: CASSIGAGGSEQYF.